These T cell receptor beta chains were read from a single sample in a study of CD8+CD57+ T cells in acquired aplastic anemia. A single record per CDR3 protein comes from TCRdb applying MiXCR to the reads. The sample shows around 500,000 distinct CDR3 sequences, about a third of them seen only once. Sequencing was done on a sample of sorted CD4+, CD8+, or CD8+CD57+ T cells (not recorded which) from PBMCs. The receptors come from a human donor with aplastic anemia. Each CDR3 is given with its conserved first and last residue. The D gene is left open where the match is weak. Expanded clones are given a class, and other clones once, few, many or no size at all.

D: TRBD1
size: NA
V: TRBV5-1
J: TRBJ1-4
CDR3: CASSRLQGIDEKLFF
DNA: TGCGCCAGCAGCAGATTACAGGGGATCGATGAAAAACTGTTTTTT

D: NA
size: few
V: TRBV2
J: TRBJ1-2
CDR3: CASTGGDYGYTF
DNA: TGTGCCAGCACTGGGGGGGACTATGGCTACACCTTC

D: NA
size: many
V: TRBV7-9
J: TRBJ1-1
CDR3: CASGLDLATEAFF
DNA: TGTGCCAGCGGATTAGACTTGGCCACTGAAGCTTTCTTT

D: TRBD1
size: NA
V: TRBV20-1
J: TRBJ2-1
CDR3: CSARTGERGAYNEQFF
DNA: TGCAGCGCCCGGACAGGGGAGAGGGGAGCCTACAATGAGCAGTTCTTC

D: NA
size: NA
V: TRBV29-1
J: TRBJ2-5
CDR3: CSVDVAGETQYF
DNA: TGCAGCGTTGATGTGGCAGGAGAGACCCAGTACTTC

D: NA
size: NA
V: TRBV6-1
J: TRBJ2-7
CDR3: CASGPETRRSEQYF
DNA: TGTGCCAGCGGCCCGGAGACAAGGAGGTCCGAGCAGTACTTC

D: TRBD1
size: NA
V: TRBV20-1
J: TRBJ1-1
CDR3: CSAREIDRGGTEAFF
DNA: TGCAGTGCTCGAGAAATCGACAGGGGAGGGACTGAAGCTTTCTTT

D: NA
size: few
V: TRBV20-1
J: TRBJ1-2
CDR3: CSAQLRGSYGYTF
DNA: TGCAGTGCCCAACTAAGGGGGAGCTATGGCTACACCTTC

D: TRBD1
size: NA
V: TRBV5-1
J: TRBJ2-3
CDR3: CASSLGRGRDTQCF
DNA: TGCGCCAGCAGCTTGGGTAGGGGGCGAGATACGCAGTGTTTT

D: TRBD1
size: NA
V: TRBV9
J: TRBJ2-5
CDR3: CASSVYGTGPQETQYF
DNA: TGTGCCAGCAGCGTTTACGGGACAGGGCCCCAAGAGACCCAGTACTTC

D: NA
size: many
V: TRBV5-6
J: TRBJ1-2
CDR3: CASSGQRSWGYTF
DNA: TGTGCCAGCAGCGGGCAAAGGAGCTGGGGCTACACCTTC

D: NA
size: NA
V: TRBV29-1
J: TRBJ2-4
CDR3: CSVARDIQYF
DNA: TGCAGCGTTGCCCGGGACATTCAGTACTTC

D: NA
size: NA
V: TRBV29-1
J: TRBJ1-2
CDR3: CSVEGFNYGYTF
DNA: TGCAGCGTTGAAGGATTTAACTATGGCTACACCTTC

D: TRBD2
size: few
V: TRBV6-2/TRBV6-3
J: TRBJ2-7
CDR3: CASSIGTRDDPYEQYF
DNA: TGTGCCAGCAGTATCGGGACTAGAGATGATCCCTACGAGCAGTACTTC

D: NA
size: many
V: TRBV25-1
J: TRBJ2-5
CDR3: CASSSSGETQYF
DNA: TGTGCCAGCAGTAGTAGCGGAGAGACCCAGTACTTC

D: NA
size: once
V: TRBV20-1
J: TRBJ2-3
CDR3: CSATRRGRSTDTQYF
DNA: TGCAGTGCTACGAGGCGGGGGCGGAGCACAGATACGCAGTATTTT

D: TRBD2
size: NA
V: TRBV20-1
J: TRBJ2-3
CDR3: CSAQRAGGGDTQYF
DNA: TGCAGTGCTCAGAGAGCGGGAGGTGGGGATACGCAGTATTTT